This T cell receptor beta chain was obtained from a study of blood T cell repertoires in COVID-19. The overall study: COVID-19 samples collected from the United States, Italy and Spain covered acute and convalescent phases. Sample material is recorded as cDNA or gDNA derived from T cells, B-cell-depleted T cells, or PBMCs.

This clone was seen only once. CDR3 length: 17 amino acids. Germline assignment: CDR1 MNHEY and CDR2 SMNVEV (reference sequence). V gave up 8 bases and J gave up 1 base, with 22 bases separating them. In the source study's methods: Using reference gene primer amplification, nucleated cell counts were estimated. The table came from immunoSEQ multiplex PCR; TCRdb's copy has only in-frame clones and leaves some out. The D gene and trimming were derived from the DNA, and the V and J assignments and clone size from that table. The sample holds about 300,000 clones, around 89% seen once. The clonotype comes from a woman in her 30s who had recovered from COVID-19. The V call is TRBV27, the J call TRBJ2-3; TRBD1 might be the D (6 bases). Sequenced material: peripheral blood. CDR3 DNA sequence: TGTGCCAGCCGTCCCATCCTAACAGGGACGGGCACAGATACGCAGTATTTT. Translating it yields CASRPILTGTGTDTQYF.